The 18 T cell receptor beta chains presented below share a single source sample, sequenced in a study of cytomegalovirus exposure and HLA in healthy donors. The PCR employed 60 Vbeta primers together with 13 Jbeta primers. The assay was immunoSEQ multiplex PCR, and TCRdb's table has in-frame clones only and misses some. The sample has 200,000 to 250,000 clones, around 81% seen once; the top ten hold less than 8.5%. Sample: PBMCs. Receptors originate from a woman aged 60-75 years in good health and CMV-seropositive.

This chain connects TRBV6-6 to TRBJ1-4; tentatively, D is TRBD1 (5 bases). V was shortened by 2 bases and J by 7 bases, with 14 bases between the two germline ends. CDR1 is MNHNY and CDR2 is SVGAGI in the germline V gene (reference sequence). The CDR3 is made up of 15 amino acids. CDR3 nucleotides: TGTGCCAGCAGTTACGGTCAGGGAGGGAGTGAAAAACTGTTTTTT. Translated, it gives CASSYGQGGSEKLFF.

CDR3 sequence reads: CATSRGLAGVTNEQFF. CDR3 DNA: TGTGCCACCAGCAGAGGACTAGCGGGAGTAACGAATGAGCAGTTCTTC. V gene TRBV15 combines with J gene TRBJ2-1, with 12 bases lining up with TRBD2. CDR1 LNHNV and CDR2 YYDKDF come from the germline V gene (reference sequence). Losses at the gene ends were 1 base for V and 7 bases for J; bases not matched to a gene: 5. The length of the CDR3 is 16 residues.

CDR3 protein: CASSGTSGSTDTQYF. CDR3 coding DNA: TGTGCCAGCTCAGGGACTAGCGGGAGTACAGATACGCAGTATTTT. This chain uses TRBV18 with TRBJ2-3; 14 bases fit TRBD2. J lost 3 bases, V lost 5 bases, and 1 base had no gene match. The CDR3 extends over 15 amino acids. The V gene's germline CDR1 is KGHSH and CDR2 LQKENI.

This clone has a single count. V gene TRBV5-1 combines with J gene TRBJ2-3; 7 bases fit TRBD2. The V segment lost 4 bases and the J segment 1 base; nucleotides outside the gene matches: 18. The V gene's germline CDR1 is SGHRS and CDR2 YFSETQ. The length of the CDR3 is 19 residues. The CDR3 reads CASSPNVGGRRGGTDTQYF. The CDR3 region has the DNA TGCGCCAGCAGCCCGAACGTGGGAGGCCGTCGGGGGGGCACAGATACGCAGTATTTT.

Details on this clone: A read error may account for a junction end that differs from germline. The chain employs TRBV7-9 and TRBJ1-2; no clear D gene. There are 12 residues in the CDR3. Germline lookup yields CDR1 SEHNR and CDR2 FQNEAQ (reference sequence). The CDR3 DNA reads as TGTTCCAGCAGCTGGGAGTTTTATGGCTACACCTTC. Residues: CSSSWEFYGYTF.

This chain joins TRBV4-2 and TRBJ2-1; weak D call: TRBD1 (7 bases). The CDR3 totals 19 residues. V lost 3 bases and J 5 bases, leaving 26 bases between the germline ends. Germline V CDR1 and CDR2: LGHNA, YNFKEQ. The CDR3 nucleotides are TGTGCCAGCAGCCACAAGAGGCGGGGACAGAGGGACCGAAACAATGAGCAGTTCTTC. Its translation: CASSHKRRGQRDRNNEQFF.

A note on this clone: A junction end diverges from the germline sequence, so it may reflect a read error. The chain recombines TRBV4-2 with TRBJ2-2, with TRBD2 matching over 11 bases. Germline-derived CDR1 and CDR2 are LGHNA and YNFKEQ. This CDR3 has 18 amino acids. The CDR3 here is CVSSQDAQGLAGSGELFF. For the CDR3, the DNA is TGTGTCAGCAGCCAAGACGCGCAAGGACTAGCGGGTTCCGGGGAGCTGTTTTTT.

The genes are TRBV7-9 and TRBJ2-7, with TRBD2 identical over 11 bases. After removal of 2 bases from V and 4 bases from J, the junction contained 7 bases not matched to a gene. The CDR3 loop spans 16 amino acids. CDR1 is SEHNR and CDR2 is FQNEAQ in the germline V gene (reference sequence). CDR3 residues: CASSLTSSGGSYEQYF. In DNA, the CDR3 is TGTGCCAGCAGCTTAACGTCTAGCGGGGGGTCTTACGAGCAGTACTTC.

This clone was found once. The chain combines TRBV5-1 with TRBJ2-5, with D possibly being TRBD1 (6 bases). Between the trimmed V and J ends, which lost 2 bases and 3 bases, there was a span of 14 bases. Germline V gene sequence: CDR1 SGHRS, CDR2 YFSETQ. The CDR3 is 15 residues long. The CDR3 DNA reads TGCGCCAGCAGCTTCAGGGACACCTCAAAAGAGACCCAGTACTTC. This encodes CASSFRDTSKETQYF.

As DNA, the CDR3 is TGTGCCAGCAGTGTTCCCTTGACTAGGGAGCAGTTCTTC. It codes for CASSVPLTREQFF. This chain joins TRBV6-1 and TRBJ2-1, with D perhaps TRBD2 (6 bases). From germline, CDR1 is MNHNS and CDR2 SASEGT. The CDR3 runs 13 residues. V lost 4 bases and J lost 10, with 14 bases in between.

The chain combines TRBV2 with TRBJ1-5; TRBD1 aligns across 7 bases. CDR1 SNHLY and CDR2 FYNNEI come from the germline V gene. V trimming: 5 bases; J trimming: 6 bases; junction bases outside the gene matches: 13. This CDR3 spans 16 amino acids. DNA of the CDR3: TGTGCCAGCAGTTCCCAACCGACAGGGATAGGTCAGCCCCAGCATTTT. Translated, it gives CASSSQPTGIGQPQHF.

The rearrangement joins TRBV5-1 to TRBJ2-2; 8 bases are shared with TRBD1. Germline V CDR1 and CDR2: SGHRS, YFSETQ. The CDR3 has 16 amino acids. Unmatched junction bases numbered 13, after V lost 5 bases and J lost 7 bases. CDR3 residues: CASSQQTGASGGELFF. For the CDR3, the DNA is TGCGCCAGCAGTCAACAGACAGGGGCAAGTGGCGGGGAGCTGTTTTTT.

The genes are TRBV19 and TRBJ2-3; 7 nucleotides line up with TRBD1. Germline-derived CDR1 and CDR2 are LNHDA and SQIVND (reference sequence). V shed 7 bases and J 3 bases; nucleotides not matched to a gene: 10. The CDR3 covers 15 residues. For the CDR3, the DNA is TGTGCCAGTATTAAATCGACAGGGCGGACAGATACGCAGTATTTT. Its protein is CASIKSTGRTDTQYF.

The CDR3 loop reads CASSSGLSGGFNEQFF. CDR3 nucleotides: TGTGCCAGCTCATCGGGATTGAGCGGGGGCTTCAATGAGCAGTTCTTC. The V call is TRBV18, the J call TRBJ2-1; 8 nucleotides align to TRBD2. The CDR3 covers 16 residues. Losses at the gene ends were 5 bases for V and 6 bases for J; bases not matched to a gene: 12. The germline gives CDR1 KGHSH, CDR2 LQKENI.

The chain combines TRBV4-1 with TRBJ2-3, with D hard to call. CDR3 size: 18 residues. Trimming cost V 4 bases and J 0 bases, with 20 bases left between them. Germline CDR1 is MGHRA and CDR2 is YSYEKL. The CDR3 protein is CASSLRPPNEASTDTQYF. The CDR3 bases are TGCGCCAGCAGCCTAAGGCCCCCTAACGAGGCTAGCACAGATACGCAGTATTTT.

This rearrangement joins TRBV5-4 to TRBJ2-3, with 14 bases aligning to TRBD2. Germline CDR1 SGHNT, CDR2 YYREEE (reference sequence). This CDR3 region has 18 residues. The J segment lost 3 bases and the V segment lost 3 bases, leaving 9 bases of the junction unmatched. The CDR3 sequence is CASSSPLGTSGSTDTQYF. In nucleotides, the CDR3 is TGTGCCAGCAGCTCACCGCTGGGGACTAGCGGGAGTACAGATACGCAGTATTTT.

In its sample, this clone was seen once. The V gene is TRBV2, the J gene TRBJ2-3; D perhaps matches TRBD2 (5 bases). This CDR3 has 16 amino acids. V was clipped by 0 bases and J by 0 bases, with 10 bases between them. The germline V gene has CDR1 SNHLY and CDR2 FYNNEI. In DNA form, the CDR3 reads TGTGCCAGCAGTGAAGCGGGCGGGCCTAGCACAGATACGCAGTATTTT. Translation gives CASSEAGGPSTDTQYF.

This chain joins TRBV5-1 and TRBJ1-1, with 9 bases that match TRBD1. Germline V gene sequence: CDR1 SGHRS, CDR2 YFSETQ. The junction had 9 bases not matched to a gene; V was cut back by 0 bases and J by 0 bases. The CDR3 sequence is 18 residues long. DNA of the CDR3: TGCGCCAGCAGCTTGGCTGGGATCGGACAGGGGATGAACACTGAAGCTTTCTTT. Protein sequence: CASSLAGIGQGMNTEAFF.